The clone carrying this TCR beta chain was detected a few times. Its antigen remains unknown. This record belongs to a study of T cell repertoires in cytomegalovirus infection. Study overall: Researchers turned to recently identified HLA-C-restricted CMV epitopes as well as well-studied HLA-B-restricted ones. A matching HLA type, together with CMV infection, was signaled by public TCR beta signatures.

Germline-derived CDR1 and CDR2 are DFQATT and SNEGSKA (reference sequence). The trim removed 2 bases at V and 5 bases at J, leaving 8 bases unmatched. The length of the CDR3 is 16 residues. In TCRdb, the reads were re-called with MiXCR into one record per CDR3 protein. The sample has fewer than 850,000 distinct CDR3 sequences; 25% to 30% are singletons. Study observations and caveats: Adding up the frequency of public TCR beta families identified people who carried CMV plus the relevant HLA. Clonotypes of TCR beta that were HLA-C-restricted and CMV-specific dominated the ex vivo response.

This specimen consisted of cultured CD8+ T cells from PBMCs, obtained from culture after CMV antigen stimulation. The sequence derives from a human donor in good health (CMV status not recorded). Some clones in this sample may be carry-over from other donors' samples. The V gene is TRBV20-1, the J gene TRBJ2-5, with 13 positions matching TRBD2. In DNA, the CDR3 is TGCAGTGCTAGACCCTTTACTAGCGGGGGGGGGGAGACCCAGTACTTC. As protein: CSARPFTSGGGETQYF.